Presented here are 21 T cell receptor beta chains from one specimen sequenced in a study of CD8+CD57+ T cells in acquired aplastic anemia. The study profiled TCR beta VDJ and CDR3 using genomic DNA as template. TCRdb reanalysed the reads using MiXCR and keeps one entry per CDR3 protein. The sample records some 180,000 distinct CDR3 sequences, roughly 60% being singletons. Before being chosen for sequencing, patients had shown CD8+CD57+ cell expansion by flow cytometry. The sample consisted of sorted CD4+, CD8+, or CD8+CD57+ T cells (not recorded which) from PBMCs. The source of these receptors is a human donor with aplastic anemia.

V and J are TRBV19 and TRBJ1-1, with TRBD1 as a possible D gene (5 bases). CDR1 and CDR2 from the germline V gene are LNHDA and SQIVND (reference sequence). The CDR3 covers 13 residues. V was cut by 8 bases and J by 4 bases, with 14 bases left in between. The CDR3 DNA reads as TGTGCCAGTGGCCTTGGGGGATCCACTGAAGCTTTCTTT. Translating it yields CASGLGGSTEAFF.

The J gene is TRBJ1-2, the V gene TRBV24-1; the D gene is possibly TRBD1 (5 bases). CDR1 and CDR2 (germline): KGHDR, SFDVKD. Trimming stripped 4 bases from V and 4 bases from J, with 12 bases between. This CDR3 region has 14 residues. The CDR3 sequence: CATSEGRESYGYTF. For the CDR3, the DNA is TGTGCCACCAGTGAAGGCAGGGAATCCTATGGCTACACCTTC.

The chain links TRBV6-5 to TRBJ2-2, with D unclear. CDR1 MNHEY and CDR2 SVGAGI come from the germline V gene. The CDR3 covers 14 residues. The V gene lost 7 bases and the J gene lost 4 bases, with 13 bases spanning the gap. Here the CDR3 DNA reads TGTGCCAGCAATGAATCACCCTTCACCGGGGAGCTGTTTTTT. This gives the protein CASNESPFTGELFF.

This clonotype has more than one count but fewer than ten. The chain links TRBV20-1 to TRBJ2-7; weak D call: TRBD1 (6 bases). From germline, CDR1 is DFQATT and CDR2 SNEGSKA (reference sequence). The CDR3 is 11 amino acids. V lost 7 bases, J lost 4 bases, and 11 bases lay in between. The CDR3 region is CSGGGRYEQYF. CDR3 in DNA: TGCAGTGGAGGGGGAAGGTACGAGCAGTACTTC.

The V and J genes are TRBV7-9 and TRBJ2-3, with D possibly being TRBD2 (6 bases). The V end lost 4 bases, the J end lost 1 base, and 12 bases lay between the germline ends. CDR1 is SEHNR and CDR2 is FQNEAQ in the germline V gene (reference sequence). This CDR3 has 15 residues. The CDR3 loop reads CASSSIAVGTDTQYF. CDR3 coding DNA: TGTGCCAGCAGCTCGATAGCGGTGGGCACAGATACGCAGTATTTT.

This clonotype was seen once. V gene TRBV19 combines with J gene TRBJ1-1; the match to TRBD1 covers 7 bases. The CDR3 has 12 residues. The germline V gene has CDR1 LNHDA and CDR2 SQIVND (reference sequence). Losses at the gene ends were 7 bases for V and 4 bases for J; bases not matched to a gene: 3. DNA for the CDR3: TGTGCCAGTATACAGGGGAGCACTGAAGCTTTCTTT. This gives the protein CASIQGSTEAFF.

The CDR3, as DNA: TGCAGTGCTAGAGTAGGGGCCGGGTCGGATACGCAGTATTTT. Protein product: CSARVGAGSDTQYF. V is TRBV20-1 and J is TRBJ2-3; tentative D call: TRBD1 (5 bases). The CDR3 sequence is 14 residues long. From germline, CDR1 is DFQATT and CDR2 SNEGSKA (reference sequence). Trimming pared 1 base from V and 6 bases from J, leaving 14 bases between.

The gene calls are TRBV20-1 and TRBJ2-7; a weak D match, TRBD2 (5 bases). The germline V gene has CDR1 DFQATT and CDR2 SNEGSKA (reference sequence). V lost 5 bases to trimming and J lost 5 bases, with 22 bases between them. This CDR3 spans 15 amino acids. This CDR3 reads CSAASSSGLYHEQYF. Here the CDR3 DNA reads TGCAGTGCTGCAAGCAGCTCCGGACTGTACCACGAGCAGTACTTC.

The CDR3 bases are TGTGCCAGCAGCTTAGGCAAGGGGCTGGAGCAGTACTTC. Encoded protein: CASSLGKGLEQYF. The V gene is TRBV7-2, the J gene TRBJ2-7; maybe TRBD1 (5 bases). V shed 1 base and J shed 7 bases, with 11 bases lying between them. Germline CDR1 and CDR2: SGHTA and FQGNSA. The CDR3 has 13 amino acids.

This clonotype was found once. Its ends do not fully match the called genes, so a read error is possible. CDR3 amino acids: CASSLGGQYEQYF. The CDR3 DNA follows: TGCGCCAGCAGCTTGGGAGGACAGTACGAGCAGTACTTC. The chain links TRBV5-5 to TRBJ2-7, with D possibly being TRBD1 or TRBD2 (6 bases each). The CDR3 covers 13 residues. Per the germline V gene, CDR1 is SGHKS and CDR2 is YYEKEE (reference sequence).

The CDR3 protein is CASSQPYREQETQYF. CDR3 DNA: TGTGCCAGCAGCCAGCCGTACAGGGAACAAGAGACCCAGTACTTC. V and J are TRBV7-8 and TRBJ2-5; the D gene is possibly TRBD1 (6 bases). The V end was cut by 5 bases, the J end by 2 bases, with 15 bases between. Germline values: CDR1 SGHVS, CDR2 FQNEAQ. The CDR3 runs 15 residues. Combining the CDR3 with reference TRBV7-8 and TRBJ2-5 gives the whole variable domain GAGVSQSPRYKVAKRGQDVALRCDPISGHVSLFWYQQALGQGPEFLTYFQNEAQLDKSGLPSDRFFAERPEGSVSTLKIQRTQQEDSAVYLCASSQPYREQETQYFGPGTRLLVL.

V is TRBV7-8 and J is TRBJ2-2, with 8 bases matching TRBD1. CDR1 SGHVS and CDR2 FQNEAQ come from the germline V gene. CDR3 size: 12 residues. V lost 6 bases to trimming and J lost 8 bases; unmatched junction nucleotides: 2. CDR3 sequence (DNA): TGTGCCAGCAGAAGACAGGGGGGGGAGCTGTTTTTT. As protein: CASRRQGGELFF.

This clonotype has only one observation. This rearrangement joins TRBV29-1 to TRBJ1-5; 9 bases align to TRBD1. The CDR3 extends over 14 amino acids. CDR1 and CDR2 (germline): SQVTM, ANQGSEA. This CDR3 reads CNVIRQGDNQPQHF. The CDR3 nucleotides are TGCAACGTAATACGACAGGGGGACAATCAGCCCCAGCATTTT.

The J gene is TRBJ1-2, the V gene TRBV29-1; D may be TRBD1 (5 bases). V was trimmed by 7 bases and J by 4 bases, leaving 16 bases between them. Germline CDR1 and CDR2: SQVTM and ANQGSEA. The CDR3 consists of 13 residues. Written as DNA, the CDR3 is TGCAGCGAGAAAAGACAGAGGGGCTATGGCTACACCTTC. This codes for CSEKRQRGYGYTF.

The chain recombines TRBV5-8 with TRBJ1-6, with TRBD1 matching over 9 bases. The CDR3 is 14 amino acids. CDR1 SGHTS and CDR2 YDEGEE come from the germline V gene. CDR3 sequence (DNA): TGTTCCTATACCGTGGGGGACAGGGATTCACCCCTCCACTTT. Protein sequence: CSYTVGDRDSPLHF.

The chain joins TRBV10-3 to TRBJ1-1; the D gene is possibly TRBD1 (5 bases). The CDR3 is 12 residues long. From germline, CDR1 is ENHRY and CDR2 SYGVKD. Trimming removed 9 bases from V and 3 bases from J, with 11 bases in between. The CDR3 DNA follows: TGTGCCATTTCCCCGGGACACACTGAAGCTTTCTTT. This gives the protein CAISPGHTEAFF.

This clonotype showed up just a few times. The chain is built from TRBV7-9 and TRBJ2-5, with a tentative D call TRBD2 (5 bases). The length of the CDR3 is 14 residues. Trimming removed 5 bases at V and 2 bases at J, with 12 bases between. CDR1 is SEHNR and CDR2 is FQNEAQ in the germline V gene (reference sequence). The CDR3 here is CASSPAGIQETQYF. The CDR3 DNA reads as TGTGCCAGCAGCCCAGCCGGGATACAAGAGACCCAGTACTTC.

The rearrangement joins TRBV5-1 to TRBJ2-1; tentatively, D is TRBD2 (6 bases). CDR3 length equals 16 residues. The V end was cut by 3 bases, the J end by 8 bases, with 21 bases between. The germline CDR1 and CDR2 sequences are SGHRS and YFSETQ. The CDR3 bases are TGCGCCAGCAGCTCAGGGCCCCCGGAACTAGCCCATGAGCAGTTCTTC. Encoded protein: CASSSGPPELAHEQFF.

CDR3 sequence reads: CASSKGLAPLEQYF. In DNA, the CDR3 is TGCGCCAGCAGCAAAGGACTAGCTCCGCTCGAGCAGTACTTC. This chain connects TRBV5-1 to TRBJ2-7; 8 nucleotides align to TRBD2. This CDR3 region has 14 residues. V shed 4 bases and J 6 bases; nucleotides not matched to a gene: 9. The germline gives CDR1 SGHRS, CDR2 YFSETQ.

The rearrangement joins TRBV7-3 to TRBJ2-7; no definite D call. Trimming pared 3 bases from V and 3 bases from J, leaving 6 bases between. Per the germline V gene, CDR1 is SGHTA and CDR2 is FQGTGA. CDR3 length: 12 amino acids. CDR3 in DNA: TGTGCCAGCAGCTTCTCTATCTACGAGCAGTACTTC. It yields the protein CASSFSIYEQYF.

The V gene is TRBV12-3 or TRBV12-4, the J gene TRBJ2-3, with D unclear. The CDR3 is made up of 13 amino acids. Trimming shortened V by 2 bases and J by 5 bases, and 8 bases separated the two germline ends. The CDR3 DNA follows: TGTGCCAGCAGTTTAAAGGCAGTAGATACGCAGTATTTT. This encodes CASSLKAVDTQYF.